Listed here is a single T cell receptor beta chain. Its specificity is not known. A junction end diverges from the germline sequence, so it may reflect a read error. The data were taken from a study of post-analysis software for immune sequencing data. Germline CDR1 and CDR2: MGHRA and YSYEKL. The CDR3 contains 16 residues. cDNA libraries for TCR beta contained unique molecular identifiers. A population of roughly 0.85 to 11 million T cells gave rise to roughly 500,000 cDNA molecules. TCRdb redid the calling of the PCR reads with MiXCR, one entry per CDR3 protein. Seen here are hundreds of thousands of distinct CDR3 sequences, 25% to 30% observed once, and the top ten hold under 0.7%. Findings of the study overall: Patients carried roughly 5 TRBV segments more frequently than controls did, and TRBV5-6, TRBV5-1 and TRBV20-1 were among them. Compared with controls, patients showed significantly lower normalized Chao1 diversity. Batch-mates among the samples co-clustered strongly by F measure.

The material sequenced was blood. The receptor was derived from a girl aged 10-17 years with multiple sclerosis. The chain is built from TRBV4-1 and TRBJ2-1, with D perhaps TRBD2 (6 bases). In DNA form, the CDR3 reads TGCGCCGGCAGCCAAGAACTGGCGGGGCGCTACAATGAGCAGTTCTTC. Its protein product is CAGSQELAGRYNEQFF.